This TCR beta chain was documented in a study of shared clonotypes between healthy human individuals. As to this clone: Antigen specificity is unknown.

Per the authors' pipeline: ImmunoSEQ yielded junction-only sequences lacking quality scores, so filtering differed. The repertoire was sequenced with immunoSEQ multiplex PCR; TCRdb's copy has only in-frame clones and lacks some. V, J and clone size were drawn from that table, and D and trimming were deduced from the DNA. The sample includes a few million clones, around nine tenths of them seen just once. The length of the CDR3 is 13 residues. Per germline, CDR1 SNHLY and CDR2 FYNNEI. Trimming shortened V by 4 bases and J by 7 bases, and 14 bases separated the two germline ends. General study points: Generally, naive subsets came out with larger estimated richness than memory subsets.

V and J are TRBV2 and TRBJ2-7; D tentatively fits TRBD1 or TRBD2 (6 bases each). This sequence was found in a man between 18 and 35 years old in good health. The sample comprised naive CD4+ T cells sorted from blood. Stated subset: CD45RA+ positively selected. CDR3 nucleotide sequence: TGTGCCAGCAGTGTTTCAGGGGCGGGAGAGCAGTACTTC. Translated: CASSVSGAGEQYF.